The text below deals with one T cell receptor beta chain. The germline gives CDR1 MDHEN, CDR2 SYDVKM. The CDR3 length is 14 residues. The V end was cut by 2 bases, the J end by 6 bases, with 10 bases between. The repertoire was sequenced with immunoSEQ multiplex PCR; TCRdb's copy has only in-frame clones and lacks some. The table lists about 6,400 clones, roughly four fifths of them singletons. These data are taken from a study of tumor-infiltrating lymphocytes in localized non-small cell lung cancer. This sequence was found in a human donor with non-small cell lung cancer. The sample was uninvolved lung tissue not adjacent to the tumor. The rearrangement joins TRBV28 to TRBJ1-4; TRBD1 might be the D (6 bases). CDR3 residues: CASSLGQSHEKLFF. CDR3 sequence (DNA): TGTGCCAGCAGTTTAGGACAGTCCCATGAAAAACTGTTTTTT.